This T cell receptor (beta chain) stems from a study of blood T cells in healthy people across ages. This clonotype occurred a few times. Its target is not known. General study findings and limits: Fewer expanded clones and more diversity marked long-lived versus aged donors.

Between the trimmed V and J ends, which lost 2 bases and 0 bases, there was a span of 12 bases. The CDR3 totals 16 residues. The germline V gene has CDR1 MGHRA and CDR2 YSYEKL. Together with a sample-barcoded 5' primer, a J-beta primer mix was included in a second PCR lasting about 7 to 12 cycles. TCRdb processed the 5' RACE reads anew with MiXCR; each CDR3 protein has one entry. The table includes over a million distinct CDR3 sequences, 40% to 50% detected once. The V call is TRBV4-1, the J call TRBJ2-3; D ambiguous. The specimen sequenced was blood. The source is a woman aged 60 to 75 in good health. CDR3 DNA: TGCGCCAGCAGCCAAAGCGAAGCCTCTAGCACAGATACGCAGTATTTT. As protein: CASSQSEASSTDTQYF.